What follows are 15 T cell receptor beta chains derived from one specimen sequenced in a study of control samples from healthy donors and cancer patients. Repertoires were generated with immunoSEQ multiplex PCR, while TCRdb's copy carries only in-frame clones and drops some. The table includes some 140,000 clones, about nine tenths detected once. The sample taken for sequencing was blood. These receptors originate from a woman under 40 in good health.

The gene calls are TRBV2 and TRBJ2-1; 8 bases are a match to TRBD2. CDR3 length equals 15 residues. V dropped 6 bases and J dropped 2; count of bases not matched to a gene: 6. Looked up from germline, CDR1 is SNHLY and CDR2 is FYNNEI. As DNA, the CDR3 is TGTGCCAGCAGACAACTAGCGGCAACCTACAATGAGCAGTTCTTC. It is translated as CASRQLAATYNEQFF.

This clone has just one count. The genes are TRBV7-3 and TRBJ2-5, with 9 bases identical to TRBD1. Germline values: CDR1 SGHTA, CDR2 FQGTGA. The V gene end was trimmed by 3 bases and the J gene end by 4 bases; junction bases not matched to a gene: 6. The CDR3 extends over 15 amino acids. The CDR3 bases are TGTGCCAGCAGCTTTCGACAGGGGGAACGAGAGACCCAGTACTTC. It encodes CASSFRQGERETQYF.

The rearrangement joins TRBV20-1 to TRBJ1-2; D is possibly TRBD1 (5 bases). The CDR3 consists of 11 residues. V shed 6 bases and J shed 7 bases, with 12 bases lying between them. Germline lookup yields CDR1 DFQATT and CDR2 SNEGSKA (reference sequence). The CDR3, as DNA: TGCAGTGCCAGACCCAGGGTTGGCTACACCTTC. The encoded protein is CSARPRVGYTF.

This clone occurred a few times. The chain has TRBV5-6 and TRBJ2-7; D is unclear. V was pared by 0 bases and J by 2 bases, with 0 bases between. Looked up from germline, CDR1 is SGHDT and CDR2 is YYEEEE. This CDR3 spans 11 amino acids. Here the CDR3 DNA reads TGTGCCAGCAGCTTGGCCTACGAGCAGTACTTC. This encodes CASSLAYEQYF. The full variable domain, with the rest looked up from reference TRBV5-6 and TRBJ2-7, is DAGVTQSPTHLIKTRGQQVTLRCSPKSGHDTVSWYQQALGQGPQFIFQYYEEEERQRGNFPDRFSGHQFPNYSSELNVNALLLGDSALYLCASSLAYEQYFGPGTRLTVT.

The V and J genes are TRBV5-4 and TRBJ2-7, with a tentative D call TRBD2 (5 bases). CDR1 and CDR2 from the germline V gene are SGHNT and YYREEE (reference sequence). The CDR3 has 15 amino acids. V was trimmed by 2 bases and J by 0 bases, leaving 12 bases between them. Here the CDR3 reads CASSFQSGSSYEQYF. The CDR3 DNA follows: TGTGCCAGCAGCTTTCAGTCGGGAAGCTCCTACGAGCAGTACTTC.

The chain joins TRBV24-1 to TRBJ2-3; no clear D gene. From germline, CDR1 is KGHDR and CDR2 SFDVKD. Trimming took 5 bases from V and 1 from J, leaving 6 bases between them. The CDR3 covers 13 residues. CDR3 sequence reads: CATSGSGTDTQYF. CDR3 in DNA: TGTGCCACCAGTGGGTCGGGCACAGATACGCAGTATTTT.

This chain connects TRBV2 to TRBJ1-2, with no clear D. The length of the CDR3 is 12 residues. Germline-derived CDR1 and CDR2 are SNHLY and FYNNEI. Trimming took 6 bases from V and 3 from J, leaving 8 bases between them. CDR3 coding DNA: TGTGCCAGCAGCCGTCCTTACTATGGCTACACCTTC. Translating it yields CASSRPYYGYTF. The variable domain in full, completed from reference TRBV2 and TRBJ1-2, reads EPEVTQTPSHQVTQMGQEVILRCVPISNHLYFYWYRQILGQKVEFLVSFYNNEISEKSEIFDDQFSVERPDGSNFTLKIRSTKLEDSAMYFCASSRPYYGYTFGSGTRLTVV.

This chain uses TRBV5-1 with TRBJ1-1; a weak D match, TRBD1 (6 bases). This CDR3 comprises 14 residues. Germline V gene lookup returns CDR1 SGHRS and CDR2 YFSETQ. The V and J ends lost 2 bases and 1 base respectively, with 9 bases between them. The CDR3: CASSFGRGNTEAFF. CDR3 sequence (DNA): TGCGCCAGCAGCTTTGGCAGGGGGAACACTGAAGCTTTCTTT.

The chain is built from TRBV21-1 and TRBJ2-1; TRBD2 is the table's D call, not checked against the DNA. TRBV21-1 is annotated as a pseudogene. The CDR3 length is 17 residues. CDR3 DNA sequence: TGTGCCAGCAGCACCAGATCTGGGACTAGCGGGAGGAATGAGCAGTTCTTC. This codes for CASSTRSGTSGRNEQFF.

This clone was counted a single time. This chain links TRBV29-1 with TRBJ1-5, with unresolved D. This CDR3 contains 17 residues. V was shortened by 2 bases and J by 0 bases, with 17 bases between the two germline ends. The germline V gene has CDR1 SQVTM and CDR2 ANQGSEA. The CDR3 region has the DNA TGCAGCGTTGAATGGTTAGAAGGAAAACATAGCAATCAGCCCCAGCATTTT. This sequence encodes CSVEWLEGKHSNQPQHF.

This clone was counted once. The J gene is TRBJ2-3, the V gene TRBV3-1 (or the pseudogene TRBV3-2); D gene uncertain. V lost 1 base to trimming and J lost 8 bases, with 10 bases between them. Germline values: CDR1 LGHDT, CDR2 YNNKEL (reference sequence). The CDR3 has 13 amino acids. CDR3 sequence reads: CASSQGAGLTQYF. CDR3 bases: TGTGCCAGCAGCCAAGGCGCTGGGCTTACGCAGTATTTT.

V and J are TRBV6-1 and TRBJ2-2; D possibly corresponds to TRBD1 (6 bases). Germline values: CDR1 MNHNS, CDR2 SASEGT. The ends were cut back, 2 bases at V and 8 bases at J, with 18 bases in the middle. The CDR3 sequence is 16 residues long. The DNA of the CDR3 is TGTGCCAGCAGTGAAATTTCAGGGGCCGCGCCAGGGGAGCTGTTTTTT. Translating gives CASSEISGAAPGELFF.

This chain links TRBV9 with TRBJ2-4; maybe TRBD2 (5 bases). Between the trimmed V and J ends, which lost 2 bases and 0 bases, there was a span of 12 bases. CDR1 and CDR2 (germline): SGDLS, YYNGEE. CDR3 length equals 16 residues. This CDR3 reads CASSVGSDLAKNIQYF. The CDR3 DNA sequence: TGTGCCAGCAGCGTTGGGAGCGACTTAGCCAAAAACATTCAGTACTTC.

This chain uses TRBV20-1 with TRBJ2-7; D not resolved. V was clipped by 3 bases and J by 1 base, with 16 bases between them. Germline values: CDR1 DFQATT, CDR2 SNEGSKA (reference sequence). The CDR3 has 15 amino acids. The CDR3 bases are TGCAGTGCTAGTGGGTTCGGAAGGCCGTCCTACGAGCAGTACTTC. Translating gives CSASGFGRPSYEQYF.

The chain couples TRBV30 to TRBJ2-3, with 7 bases matching TRBD2. The V segment lost 7 bases and the J segment 4 bases; nucleotides outside the gene matches: 11. This CDR3 comprises 14 residues. Germline-derived CDR1 and CDR2 are GTSNPN and SVGIG (reference sequence). The DNA of the CDR3 is TGTGCCTCAGTTACGGGGGAGGGCCCAGATACGCAGTATTTT. The encoded protein is CASVTGEGPDTQYF.